The T cell receptor (beta chain) under discussion was sequenced for a study of T cell clonotyping in hematopoietic cell transplantation. Findings and caveats of the study: No sorting was done, leaving CD4 and CD8 contributions mixed.

Concerning this clone itself: Its antigen remains unidentified.

The data were produced by immunoSEQ multiplex PCR, yet TCRdb's version contains in-frame clones alone and is incomplete. The table records about 41,000 clones, around 96% of them present only once. Trimming stripped 1 base from V and 0 bases from J, with 7 bases between. The CDR3 has 15 residues. Per the germline V gene, CDR1 is MNHEY and CDR2 is SVGAGI. This chain connects TRBV6-5 to TRBJ1-5, with D unclear. Sequencing input: peripheral blood mononuclear cells. The TCR comes from a man under 40 in good health. Some clones in this sample may be carry-over from other donors' samples. CDR3 residues: CASSYFLGSNQPQHF. CDR3 coding DNA: TGTGCCAGCAGTTACTTCTTGGGTAGCAATCAGCCCCAGCATTTT.